The clone carrying this T cell receptor (beta chain) was detected many times. A read error may account for a junction end that differs from germline. The data were taken from a study of spatial heterogeneity in lung cancer. Germline values: CDR1 SGHTA, CDR2 FQGNSA. CDR3 length: 12 residues. TCRdb re-called the 5' RACE reads with MiXCR, one entry per CDR3 protein. The repertoire consists of some 54,000 distinct CDR3 sequences, with less than 9.5% occurring once and the leading ten covering around 38%. Time point in this sample: blood at routine non-recurrence follow-up after resection. Sequencing of whole RNA from tumor, nontumor lung or frozen PBMC involved no sorting.

The TCR originated in a female donor with early-stage non-small cell lung cancer. The sample was PBMCs, taken at follow-up. This rearrangement joins TRBV7-2 to TRBJ2-1; 7 bases are a match to TRBD2. The CDR3 DNA sequence: TGTGCCAGCAGCTTAGGGGTAGCGGGCTTTTACTTC. This sequence encodes CASSLGVAGFYF.